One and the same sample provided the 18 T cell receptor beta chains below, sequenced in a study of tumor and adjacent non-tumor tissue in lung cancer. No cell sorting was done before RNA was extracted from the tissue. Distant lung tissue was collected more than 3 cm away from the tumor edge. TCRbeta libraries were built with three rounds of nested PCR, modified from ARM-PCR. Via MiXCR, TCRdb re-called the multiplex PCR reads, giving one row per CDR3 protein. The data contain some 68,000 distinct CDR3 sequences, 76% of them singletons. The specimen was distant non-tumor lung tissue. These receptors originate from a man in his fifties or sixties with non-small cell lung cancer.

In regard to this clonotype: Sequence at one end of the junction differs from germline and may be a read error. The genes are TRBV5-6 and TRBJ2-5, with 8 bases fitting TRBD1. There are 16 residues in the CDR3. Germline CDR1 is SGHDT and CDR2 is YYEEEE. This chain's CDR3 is CASRPQARGLFETQYF. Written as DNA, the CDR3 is TGTGCCAGCCGCCCACAGGCCAGGGGGCTTTTCGAGACACAGTACTTC.

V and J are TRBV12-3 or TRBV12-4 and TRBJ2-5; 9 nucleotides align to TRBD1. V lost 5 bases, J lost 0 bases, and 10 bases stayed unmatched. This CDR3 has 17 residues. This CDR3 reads CASSLGEWTGDQETQYF. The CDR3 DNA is TGTGCCAGCAGTCTAGGGGAATGGACAGGGGACCAAGAGACCCAGTACTTC.

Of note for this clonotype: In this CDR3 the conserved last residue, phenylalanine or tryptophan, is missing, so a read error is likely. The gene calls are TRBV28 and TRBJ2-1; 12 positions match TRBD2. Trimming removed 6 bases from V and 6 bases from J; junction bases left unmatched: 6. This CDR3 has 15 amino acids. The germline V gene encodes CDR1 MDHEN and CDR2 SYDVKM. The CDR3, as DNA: TGTGCCAGCAGCGCTCTAGCGGGAGGGAGCAATGAGCAGTTCATC. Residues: CASSALAGGSNEQFI.

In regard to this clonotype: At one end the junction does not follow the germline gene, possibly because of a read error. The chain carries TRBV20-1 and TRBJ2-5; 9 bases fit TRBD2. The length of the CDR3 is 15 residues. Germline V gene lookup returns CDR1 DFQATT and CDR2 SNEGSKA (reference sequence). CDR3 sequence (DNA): TGCAGTGCTAGAGACCACGGGACTAGCCAAGGGACCCAGTACTTC. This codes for CSARDHGTSQGTQYF.

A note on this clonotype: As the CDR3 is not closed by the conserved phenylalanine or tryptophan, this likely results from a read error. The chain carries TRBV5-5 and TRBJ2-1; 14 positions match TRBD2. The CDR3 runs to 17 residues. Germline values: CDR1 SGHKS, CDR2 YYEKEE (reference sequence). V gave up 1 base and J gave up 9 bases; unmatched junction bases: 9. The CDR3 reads CASSLFPGTSGRGEQFI. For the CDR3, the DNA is TGTGCCAGCAGCTTGTTCCCGGGGACTAGCGGGAGAGGTGAGCAGTTCATC.

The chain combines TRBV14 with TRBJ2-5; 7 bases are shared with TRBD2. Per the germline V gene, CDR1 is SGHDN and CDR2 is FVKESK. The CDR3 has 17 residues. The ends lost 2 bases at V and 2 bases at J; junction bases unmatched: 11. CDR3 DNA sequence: TGTGCCAGCAGCCAAAGAGGACATCTAGCGGTGCAAGAGACCCAGTACTTC. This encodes CASSQRGHLAVQETQYF.

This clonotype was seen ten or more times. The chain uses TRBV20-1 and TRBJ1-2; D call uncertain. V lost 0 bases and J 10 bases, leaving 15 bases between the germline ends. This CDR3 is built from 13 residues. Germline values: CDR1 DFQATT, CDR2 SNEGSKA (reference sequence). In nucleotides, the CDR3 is TGCAGTGCTAGAGAGTGGAGCGAAGCGGCCTACACCTTC. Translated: CSAREWSEAAYTF.

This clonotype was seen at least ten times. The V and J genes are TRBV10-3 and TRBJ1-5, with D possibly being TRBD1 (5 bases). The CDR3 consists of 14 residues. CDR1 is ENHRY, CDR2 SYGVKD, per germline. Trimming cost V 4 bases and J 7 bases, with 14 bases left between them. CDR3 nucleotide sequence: TGTGCCATCAGTGGGGCACAGGCGGGCCAGCCCCAGCATTTT. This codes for CAISGAQAGQPQHF.

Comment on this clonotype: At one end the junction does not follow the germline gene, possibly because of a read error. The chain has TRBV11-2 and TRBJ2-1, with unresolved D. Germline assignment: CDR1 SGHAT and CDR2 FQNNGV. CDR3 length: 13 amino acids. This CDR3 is CGSNSQTSAEQFF. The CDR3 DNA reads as TGTGGCAGCAACTCACAAACGAGTGCCGAGCAGTTCTTC.

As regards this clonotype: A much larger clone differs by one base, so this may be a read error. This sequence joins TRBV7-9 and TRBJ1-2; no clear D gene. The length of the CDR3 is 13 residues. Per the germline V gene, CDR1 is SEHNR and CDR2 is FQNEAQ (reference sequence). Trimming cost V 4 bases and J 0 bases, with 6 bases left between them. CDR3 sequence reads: CASSSLTNYGYTF. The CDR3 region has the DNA TGTGCCAGCAGCTCCCTTACTAACTATGGCTACACCTTC.

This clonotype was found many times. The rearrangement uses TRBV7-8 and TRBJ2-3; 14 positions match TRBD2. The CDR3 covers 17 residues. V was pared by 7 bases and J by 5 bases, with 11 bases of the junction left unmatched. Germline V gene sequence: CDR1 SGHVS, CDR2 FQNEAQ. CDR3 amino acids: CASKTSGRAFYEDTQYF. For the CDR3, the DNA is TGTGCCAGCAAGACTAGCGGGAGGGCCTTTTATGAAGATACGCAGTATTTT.

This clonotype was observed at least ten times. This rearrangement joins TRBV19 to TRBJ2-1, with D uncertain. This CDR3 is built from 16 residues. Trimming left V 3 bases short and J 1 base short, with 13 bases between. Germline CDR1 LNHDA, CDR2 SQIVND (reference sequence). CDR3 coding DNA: TGTGCCAGTAGTATCCAGATCCGATGGTCCTACAATGAGCAGTTCTTC. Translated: CASSIQIRWSYNEQFF.

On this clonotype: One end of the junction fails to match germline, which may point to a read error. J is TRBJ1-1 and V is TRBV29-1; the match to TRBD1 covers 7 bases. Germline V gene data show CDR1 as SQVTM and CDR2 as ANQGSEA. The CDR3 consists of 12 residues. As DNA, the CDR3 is TGCAGCATAGACAGGGCGAACACTGAAACTTTCTTT. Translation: CSIDRANTETFF.

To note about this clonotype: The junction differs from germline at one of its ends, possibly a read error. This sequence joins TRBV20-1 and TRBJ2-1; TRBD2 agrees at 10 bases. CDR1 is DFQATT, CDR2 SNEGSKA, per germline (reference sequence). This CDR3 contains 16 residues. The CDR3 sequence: CSSRDPRAGGGNEQFF. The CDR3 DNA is TGCAGTTCTAGAGATCCGCGAGCGGGAGGGGGCAATGAGCAGTTCTTC.

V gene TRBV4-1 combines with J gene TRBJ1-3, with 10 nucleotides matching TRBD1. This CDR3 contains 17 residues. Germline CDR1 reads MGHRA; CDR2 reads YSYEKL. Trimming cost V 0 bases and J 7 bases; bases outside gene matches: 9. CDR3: CASSQECPGTGANTIYF. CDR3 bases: TGCGCCAGCAGCCAAGAGTGTCCCGGGACAGGGGCGAACACCATATATTTT.

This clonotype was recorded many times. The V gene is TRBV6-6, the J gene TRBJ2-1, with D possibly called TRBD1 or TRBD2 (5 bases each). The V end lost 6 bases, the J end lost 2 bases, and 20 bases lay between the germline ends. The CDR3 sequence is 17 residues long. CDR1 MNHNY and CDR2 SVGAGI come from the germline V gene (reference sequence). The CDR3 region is CASSPSPGPPTYNEQFF. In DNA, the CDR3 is TGTGCCAGCAGCCCATCTCCGGGACCGCCAACCTACAATGAGCAGTTCTTC.

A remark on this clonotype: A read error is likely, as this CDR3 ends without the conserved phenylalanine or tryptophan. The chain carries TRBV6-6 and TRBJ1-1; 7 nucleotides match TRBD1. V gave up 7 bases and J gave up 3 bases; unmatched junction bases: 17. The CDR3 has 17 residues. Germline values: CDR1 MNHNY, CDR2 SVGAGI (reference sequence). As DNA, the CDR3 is TGTGCCAGCACCTTCGGGGGGATAGGGGGCCCTCACACTGAAGCTTTCTAT. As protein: CASTFGGIGGPHTEAFY.

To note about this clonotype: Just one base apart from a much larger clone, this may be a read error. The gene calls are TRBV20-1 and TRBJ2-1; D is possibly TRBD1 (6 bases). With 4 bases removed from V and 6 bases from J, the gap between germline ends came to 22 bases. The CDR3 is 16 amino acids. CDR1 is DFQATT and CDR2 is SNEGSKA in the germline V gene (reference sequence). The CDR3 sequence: CSATRIRGPRANEQFF. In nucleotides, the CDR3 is TGCAGTGCTACTCGTATCAGGGGCCCCCGGGCCAATGAGCAGTTCTTC.